Each of the 28 T cell receptor beta chains below was sequenced from the same sample in a study of early T cells in non-severe SARS-CoV-2 infection listed by TCRdb under 2021. Library preparation used 5' RACE. Data came from a NextSeq 500. The raw public data were reprocessed by TCRdb itself: fastp quality trimming at Q25, MiXCR clonotype calling, in-frame beta chains only. Identical CDR3 protein sequences are pooled into one entry, listed with their most common genes and DNA. The sample records fewer than 75,000 distinct CDR3 sequences, 18% of which are singletons. The top ten clones comprise 8% to 10% of the sample. Sample: whole blood, taken at baseline. The source is an adult who was a healthcare worker with PCR-confirmed SARS-CoV-2 infection or an uninfected control (not recorded which).

This clonotype was detected many times. V is TRBV6-6 and J is TRBJ2-2, with D possibly being TRBD2 (5 bases). The CDR3 sequence is 15 residues long. CDR1 and CDR2 (germline): MNHNY, SVGAGI (reference sequence). The germline V and J ends were trimmed by 7 bases and 0 bases, with 12 bases remaining between them. As DNA, the CDR3 is TGTGCCAGCAAAACCGGACTGGCGAACACCGGGGAGCTGTTTTTT. Encoded protein: CASKTGLANTGELFF.

This clonotype showed up just a few times. The rearrangement links TRBV12-3 or TRBV12-4 to TRBJ1-1, with D maybe TRBD1 (6 bases). The CDR3 contains 14 residues. V was cut by 5 bases and J by 0 bases, with 10 bases left in between. The CDR3 spells CASSLQGLNTEAFF. Here the CDR3 DNA reads TGTGCCAGCAGTCTACAGGGTTTGAACACTGAAGCTTTCTTT.

This chain links TRBV7-9 with TRBJ1-1; no reliable D call. Germline CDR1 reads SEHNR; CDR2 reads FQNEAQ (reference sequence). CDR3 size: 14 residues. Trimming stripped 6 bases from V and 3 bases from J, with 14 bases between. DNA for the CDR3: TGTGCCAGCAGGGGAATGGGTAGGGACACTGAAGCTTTCTTT. Translating it yields CASRGMGRDTEAFF.

This clonotype was found a few times. The chain recombines TRBV29-1 with TRBJ2-3; the D gene is possibly TRBD2 (6 bases). This CDR3 is 14 amino acids long. V was trimmed by 4 bases and J by 6 bases, leaving 17 bases between them. The germline V gene encodes CDR1 SQVTM and CDR2 ANQGSEA. CDR3 in DNA: TGCAGCGTTGCGGAGGGGAACGCTAGGGATACGCAGTATTTT. Its translation is CSVAEGNARDTQYF.

At least ten counts were recorded for this clonotype. This chain connects TRBV29-1 to TRBJ2-3; tentatively, D is TRBD2 (6 bases). The ends were cut back, 4 bases at V and 5 bases at J, with 16 bases in the middle. The CDR3 is 14 amino acids. CDR1 is SQVTM and CDR2 is ANQGSEA in the germline V gene. The CDR3 coding sequence is TGCAGCGTTGTGTTGGCTGGGAGGAAAGATACGCAGTATTTT. This sequence encodes CSVVLAGRKDTQYF.

Only a few counts were recorded for this clonotype. The chain recombines TRBV4-1 with TRBJ2-1, with a tentative D call TRBD2 (6 bases). The CDR3 extends over 17 amino acids. Trimming left V 3 bases short and J 4 bases short, with 19 bases between. Germline V gives CDR1 MGHRA, CDR2 YSYEKL. CDR3 protein: CASSQNGGFGGYNEQFF. The CDR3 bases are TGCGCCAGCAGCCAGAACGGGGGATTCGGCGGATACAATGAGCAGTTCTTC.

This clonotype showed up many times. The rearrangement uses TRBV5-4 and TRBJ2-3, with 9 bases identical to TRBD2. The CDR3 runs 17 residues. The germline gives CDR1 SGHNT, CDR2 YYREEE (reference sequence). The trim removed 6 bases at V and 3 bases at J, leaving 14 bases unmatched. The CDR3 here is CASKNGLAKSVTDTQYF. In DNA, the CDR3 is TGTGCCAGCAAAAATGGACTAGCGAAGAGTGTGACAGATACGCAGTATTTT.

A few counts support this clonotype. The chain is built from TRBV29-1 and TRBJ2-7; 8 bases match TRBD1. After removal of 5 bases from V and 7 bases from J, the junction contained 10 bases not matched to a gene. There are 13 residues in the CDR3. The germline gives CDR1 SQVTM, CDR2 ANQGSEA. This CDR3 is CSVPSTGEEEQYF. As DNA, the CDR3 is TGCAGCGTTCCGTCGACAGGGGAAGAGGAGCAGTACTTC.

This clonotype showed up just a few times. The chain joins TRBV30 to TRBJ2-1; either TRBD1 or TRBD2 may supply D (6 bases each). The CDR3 is 14 residues long. CDR1 is GTSNPN, CDR2 SVGIG, per germline (reference sequence). The germline V and J ends were trimmed by 2 bases and 8 bases, with 16 bases remaining between them. The CDR3 DNA follows: TGTGCCTGGAGTCATGGGGGGCTCGGCGATGAGCAGTTCTTC. Its translation: CAWSHGGLGDEQFF.

In this sample, this clonotype turned up a few times. The chain recombines TRBV12-3 or TRBV12-4 with TRBJ2-1, with D perhaps assigned TRBD1 or TRBD2 (6 bases each). The CDR3 extends over 13 amino acids. V lost 2 bases and J 10 bases, leaving 12 bases between the germline ends. The CDR3 here is CASSLMGGREQFF. CDR3 coding DNA: TGTGCCAGCAGTTTAATGGGGGGCAGGGAGCAGTTCTTC.

This chain links TRBV4-2 with TRBJ2-3; D not resolved. With 0 bases removed from V and 5 bases from J, the gap between germline ends came to 12 bases. This CDR3 is built from 15 residues. In germline, CDR1 is LGHNA, CDR2 YNFKEQ. The CDR3: CASSQDRAALDTQYF. Written as DNA, the CDR3 is TGTGCCAGCAGCCAAGACCGGGCTGCACTAGATACGCAGTATTTT.

The chain employs TRBV6-5 and TRBJ2-5, with a possible D match to TRBD1 (5 bases). V dropped 2 bases and J dropped 4 bases, with 14 bases sitting between them. Germline values: CDR1 MNHEY, CDR2 SVGAGI. The length of the CDR3 is 15 residues. The CDR3 sequence: CASSYTAGKGETQYF. The CDR3 DNA sequence: TGTGCCAGCAGTTACACCGCAGGGAAAGGAGAGACCCAGTACTTC.

Only a few counts were recorded for this clonotype. V is TRBV4-2 and J is TRBJ2-3; the match to TRBD2 covers 7 bases. Per the germline V gene, CDR1 is LGHNA and CDR2 is YNFKEQ. The CDR3 length is 13 residues. Trimming at V came to 1 base and at J to 11 bases, leaving 6 bases not matched to a gene. CDR3 protein: CASSQAERDGQYF. CDR3 coding DNA: TGTGCCAGCAGCCAAGCGGAGCGGGATGGGCAGTATTTT.

The chain is built from TRBV29-1 and TRBJ2-1; D may be TRBD1 (6 bases). The CDR3 extends over 14 amino acids. Germline CDR1 reads SQVTM; CDR2 reads ANQGSEA. Trimming stripped 3 bases from V and 2 bases from J, with 11 bases between. CDR3 sequence reads: CSVDAGVPYNEQFF. DNA for the CDR3: TGCAGCGTTGACGCAGGGGTGCCCTACAATGAGCAGTTCTTC.

The chain uses TRBV7-9 and TRBJ2-3; D is unclear. The germline CDR1 and CDR2 sequences are SEHNR and FQNEAQ (reference sequence). This CDR3 spans 11 amino acids. Trimming left V 8 bases short and J 5 bases short, with 8 bases between. CDR3 nucleotide sequence: TGTGCCAGCGCACGTAAAGATACGCAGTATTTT. It codes for CASARKDTQYF.

This chain links TRBV20-1 with TRBJ2-7; unclear D gene. Per the germline V gene, CDR1 is DFQATT and CDR2 is SNEGSKA (reference sequence). The CDR3 totals 14 residues. With 4 bases removed from V and 1 base from J, the gap between germline ends came to 14 bases. Here the CDR3 reads CSAKVETQSYEQYF. The CDR3 DNA sequence: TGCAGTGCTAAGGTGGAAACCCAATCCTACGAGCAGTACTTC.

The genes are TRBV10-3 and TRBJ2-3, with 9 positions matching TRBD2. The germline V gene encodes CDR1 ENHRY and CDR2 SYGVKD. The CDR3 totals 14 residues. Trimming cost V 9 bases and J 5 bases; bases outside gene matches: 9. CDR3 residues: CAIDSGSGGDTQYF. CDR3 coding DNA: TGTGCCATTGATAGCGGGAGCGGGGGAGATACGCAGTATTTT.

The rearrangement links TRBV5-5 to TRBJ2-5; D unclear. The germline V and J ends were trimmed by 0 bases and 2 bases, with 11 bases remaining between them. The CDR3 extends over 15 amino acids. Germline CDR1 reads SGHKS; CDR2 reads YYEKEE (reference sequence). CDR3 DNA: TGTGCCAGCAGCTTGGGGCCAAGGATACAAGAGACCCAGTACTTC. Translated: CASSLGPRIQETQYF.

The chain couples TRBV4-2 to TRBJ1-2; the D is unclear. V lost 0 bases, J lost 3 bases, and 11 bases lay in between. The CDR3 is 15 residues long. The V gene's germline CDR1 is LGHNA and CDR2 YNFKEQ. The DNA for the CDR3 is TGTGCCAGCAGCCAAGAAGCGGGCGCGGACTATGGCTACACCTTC. It specifies CASSQEAGADYGYTF.

This clonotype was seen more than once but under ten times. The chain joins TRBV4-1 to TRBJ2-1, with 13 nucleotides matching TRBD2. Trimming cost V 5 bases and J 6 bases; bases outside gene matches: 4. Germline values: CDR1 MGHRA, CDR2 YSYEKL. The CDR3 sequence is 15 residues long. The CDR3 coding sequence is TGCGCCAGCAGCGAACTAGCGGGGGGGCGCAATGAGCAGTTCTTC. The encoded protein is CASSELAGGRNEQFF.

The J gene is TRBJ2-1, the V gene TRBV29-1, with 11 bases identical to TRBD1. Germline assignment: CDR1 SQVTM and CDR2 ANQGSEA. The CDR3 runs to 13 residues. J lost 6 bases, V lost 7 bases, and 5 bases had no gene match. CDR3 bases: TGCAGCGCCCTGGGGACAGGGGGCAATGAGCAGTTCTTC. Amino acids: CSALGTGGNEQFF.

A few counts support this clonotype. The chain recombines TRBV7-2 with TRBJ2-7; 10 nucleotides agree with TRBD2. Unmatched junction bases numbered 5, after V lost 5 bases and J lost 4 bases. This CDR3 has 14 amino acids. In germline, CDR1 is SGHTA, CDR2 FQGNSA. In nucleotides, the CDR3 is TGTGCCAGCAGCCGGACTAGCGGAGTTTACGAGCAGTACTTC. Protein product: CASSRTSGVYEQYF.

The J gene is TRBJ2-7, the V gene TRBV3-1; D might be TRBD1 (6 bases). There are 14 residues in the CDR3. Trimming shortened V by 5 bases and J by 4 bases, and 15 bases separated the two germline ends. CDR1 LGHDT and CDR2 YNNKEL come from the germline V gene (reference sequence). CDR3 nucleotide sequence: TGTGCCAGCAGCGTTACAGGGATAGTATACGAGCAGTACTTC. Protein product: CASSVTGIVYEQYF.

In this sample, this clonotype turned up many times. The V call is TRBV25-1, the J call TRBJ2-6; TRBD1 aligns across 7 bases. In germline, CDR1 is MGHDK, CDR2 SYGVNS. V shed 1 base and J 0 bases; nucleotides not matched to a gene: 6. The CDR3 extends over 18 amino acids. This CDR3 reads CASSESRTGLSGANVLTF. The CDR3 DNA reads TGTGCCAGCAGTGAATCCCGGACAGGCCTCTCTGGGGCCAACGTCCTGACTTTC.

This clonotype was counted a few times. The chain links TRBV7-9 to TRBJ2-3; D unresolved. The ends were cut back, 2 bases at V and 5 bases at J, with 5 bases in the middle. The CDR3 has 12 residues. The germline gives CDR1 SEHNR, CDR2 FQNEAQ (reference sequence). DNA of the CDR3: TGTGCCAGCAGCTTAAGGGAAGATACGCAGTATTTT. It translates to CASSLREDTQYF.

The gene calls are TRBV7-2 and TRBJ1-5; no reliable D call. The CDR3 runs to 17 residues. The germline V gene has CDR1 SGHTA and CDR2 FQGNSA. V was trimmed by 2 bases and J by 0 bases, leaving 14 bases between them. The DNA of the CDR3 is TGTGCCAGCAGCTTAAACGTGGCAAGCTTTAGCAATCAGCCCCAGCATTTT. This codes for CASSLNVASFSNQPQHF. Looking up the rest from reference TRBV7-2 and TRBJ1-5 gives the full variable domain: GAGVSQSPSNKVTEKGKDVELRCDPISGHTALYWYRQSLGQGLEFLIYFQGNSAPDKSGLPSDRFSAERTGGSVSTLTIQRTQQEDSAVYLCASSLNVASFSNQPQHFGDGTRLSIL.

This chain uses TRBV6-1 with TRBJ1-2, with 8 bases lining up with TRBD1. The V gene end was trimmed by 2 bases and the J gene end by 8 bases; junction bases not matched to a gene: 7. Germline V gene sequence: CDR1 MNHNS, CDR2 SASEGT. The CDR3 runs 14 residues. The chain's CDR3 is CASSEWDRRSGYTF. The CDR3 region has the DNA TGTGCCAGCAGTGAATGGGACAGGAGGAGCGGCTACACCTTC.

The chain combines TRBV7-9 with TRBJ1-6, with D tentatively TRBD1 (5 bases). V was trimmed by 4 bases and J by 8 bases, leaving 12 bases between them. CDR3 length: 14 amino acids. Germline V gene sequence: CDR1 SEHNR, CDR2 FQNEAQ (reference sequence). The CDR3 protein is CASSSDMPDSPLHF. The CDR3 nucleotides read TGTGCCAGCAGCTCGGACATGCCAGATTCACCCCTCCACTTT.